The entry below describes one TCR beta chain. Noted time point: newly diagnosed GD, antithyroid drugs for less than 3 months. Isolated PBMC RNA provided the starting material for the TCR library. Recruitment took place at an endocrinology department in Xi'an, China. Assembly of TCR beta libraries relied on iRepertoire HTBI primers together with Arm-PCR of CDR3 regions. TCRdb passed the multiplex PCR reads through MiXCR, listing each CDR3 protein once. The repertoire has 350,000 to 500,000 distinct CDR3 sequences, roughly 17% of them found once; the top ten carry about 25%. This specimen comes from a study of regulatory T cells in long-lasting Graves disease. The CDR3 spans 14 residues. Germline CDR1 MNHNS, CDR2 SASEGT. V lost 9 bases and J 0 bases, leaving 14 bases between the germline ends. These data also featured in a second study, about T cells in Graves' hyperthyroidism and ophthalmopathy. That source adds: The primer set for the first-round RT-PCR of the TCR CDR3 was HTBI.

The sample consisted of peripheral blood mononuclear cells (PBMCs), taken at new diagnosis, from a patient treated with antithyroid drugs. The sequence derives from a woman aged 18-29 years with Graves disease. The chain joins TRBV6-1 to TRBJ1-2, with D perhaps TRBD1 (5 bases). This CDR3 is CASIPGRTNYGYTF. CDR3 sequence (DNA): TGTGCCAGTATTCCGGGACGCACTAACTATGGCTACACCTTC.